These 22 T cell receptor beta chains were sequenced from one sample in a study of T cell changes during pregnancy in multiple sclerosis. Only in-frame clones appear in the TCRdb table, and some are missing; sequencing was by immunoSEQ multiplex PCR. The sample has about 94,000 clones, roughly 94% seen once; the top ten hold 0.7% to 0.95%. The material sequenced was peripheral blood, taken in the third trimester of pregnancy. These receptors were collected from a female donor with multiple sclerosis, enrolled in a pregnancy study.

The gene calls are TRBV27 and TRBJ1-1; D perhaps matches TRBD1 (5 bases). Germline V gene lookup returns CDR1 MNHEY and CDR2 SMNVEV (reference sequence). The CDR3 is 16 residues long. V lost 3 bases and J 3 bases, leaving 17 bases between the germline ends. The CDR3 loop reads CASSLRQGVVDTEAFF. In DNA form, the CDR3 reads TGTGCCAGCAGTTTGAGGCAGGGCGTGGTGGACACTGAAGCTTTCTTT.

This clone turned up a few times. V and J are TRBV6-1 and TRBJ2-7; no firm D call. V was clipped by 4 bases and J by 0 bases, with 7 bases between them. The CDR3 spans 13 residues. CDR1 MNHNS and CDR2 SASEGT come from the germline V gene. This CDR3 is CASSVYSSYEQYF. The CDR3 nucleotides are TGTGCCAGCAGTGTCTACAGCTCCTACGAGCAGTACTTC.

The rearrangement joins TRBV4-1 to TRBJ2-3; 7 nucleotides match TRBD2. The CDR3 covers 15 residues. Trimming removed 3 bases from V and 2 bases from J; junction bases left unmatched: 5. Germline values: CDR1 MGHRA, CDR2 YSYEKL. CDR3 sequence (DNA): TGCGCCAGCAGCCAGGGAGGGCTAAACACAGATACGCAGTATTTT. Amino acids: CASSQGGLNTDTQYF.

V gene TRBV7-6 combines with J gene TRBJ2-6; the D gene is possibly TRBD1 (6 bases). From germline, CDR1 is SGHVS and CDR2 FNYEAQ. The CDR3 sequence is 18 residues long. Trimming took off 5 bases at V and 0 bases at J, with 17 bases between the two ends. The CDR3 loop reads CASSRNRGGFSGANVLTF. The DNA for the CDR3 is TGTGCCAGCAGCCGAAATCGAGGGGGTTTCTCTGGGGCCAACGTCCTGACTTTC.

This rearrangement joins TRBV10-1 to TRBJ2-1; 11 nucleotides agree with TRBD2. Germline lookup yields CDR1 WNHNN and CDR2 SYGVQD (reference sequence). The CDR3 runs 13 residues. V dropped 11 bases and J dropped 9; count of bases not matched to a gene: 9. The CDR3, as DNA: TGCGCCGGTACTAGCGGGAGATTGCTTGAGCAGTTCTTC. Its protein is CAGTSGRLLEQFF.

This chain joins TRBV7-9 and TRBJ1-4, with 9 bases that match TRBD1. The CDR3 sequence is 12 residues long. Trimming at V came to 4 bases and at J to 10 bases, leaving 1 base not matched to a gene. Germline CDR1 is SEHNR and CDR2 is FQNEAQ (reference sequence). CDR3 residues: CASSSGQGKLFF. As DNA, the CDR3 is TGTGCCAGCAGCTCGGGACAGGGAAAACTGTTTTTT.

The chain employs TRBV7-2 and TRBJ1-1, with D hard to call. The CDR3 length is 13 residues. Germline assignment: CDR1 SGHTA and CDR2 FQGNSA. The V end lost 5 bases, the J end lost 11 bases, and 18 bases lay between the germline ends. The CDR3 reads CASSPDTYQRAFF. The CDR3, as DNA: TGTGCCAGCAGCCCCGATACTTACCAGCGGGCTTTCTTT. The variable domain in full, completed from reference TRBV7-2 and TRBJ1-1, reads GAGVSQSPSNKVTEKGKDVELRCDPISGHTALYWYRQSLGQGLEFLIYFQGNSAPDKSGLPSDRFSAERTGGSVSTLTIQRTQQEDSAVYLCASSPDTYQRAFFGQGTRLTVV.

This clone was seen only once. CDR3 residues: CASSPRDRGPYTEAFF. The DNA of the CDR3 is TGTGCCAGCAGCCCCCGGGACAGGGGCCCCTACACTGAAGCTTTCTTT. The genes are TRBV5-6 and TRBJ1-1; 10 positions agree with TRBD1. J lost 3 bases, V lost 4 bases, and 9 bases had no gene match. Germline V CDR1 and CDR2: SGHDT, YYEEEE. CDR3 length equals 16 residues.

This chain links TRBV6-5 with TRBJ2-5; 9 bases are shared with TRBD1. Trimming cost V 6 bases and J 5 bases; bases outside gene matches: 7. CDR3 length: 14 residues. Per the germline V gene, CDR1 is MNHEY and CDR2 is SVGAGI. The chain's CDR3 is CASRPTGGRETQYF. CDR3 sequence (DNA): TGTGCCAGCAGACCGACAGGGGGAAGGGAGACCCAGTACTTC.

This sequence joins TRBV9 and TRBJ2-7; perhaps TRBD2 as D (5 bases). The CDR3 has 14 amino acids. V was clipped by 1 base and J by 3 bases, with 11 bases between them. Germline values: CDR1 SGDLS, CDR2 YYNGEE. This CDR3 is CASSVYDGDYEQYF. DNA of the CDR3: TGTGCCAGCAGCGTATACGACGGGGACTACGAGCAGTACTTC.

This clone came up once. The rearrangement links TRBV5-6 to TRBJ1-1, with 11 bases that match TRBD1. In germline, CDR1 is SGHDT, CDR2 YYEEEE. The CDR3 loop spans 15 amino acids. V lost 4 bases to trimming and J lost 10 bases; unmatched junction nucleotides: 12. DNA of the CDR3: TGTGCCAGCAGCCAACAACCTCGGACAGGGGGCGCAGCTTTCTTT. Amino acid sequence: CASSQQPRTGGAAFF. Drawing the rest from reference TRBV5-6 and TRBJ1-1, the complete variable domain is DAGVTQSPTHLIKTRGQQVTLRCSPKSGHDTVSWYQQALGQGPQFIFQYYEEEERQRGNFPDRFSGHQFPNYSSELNVNALLLGDSALYLCASSQQPRTGGAAFFGQGTRLTVV.

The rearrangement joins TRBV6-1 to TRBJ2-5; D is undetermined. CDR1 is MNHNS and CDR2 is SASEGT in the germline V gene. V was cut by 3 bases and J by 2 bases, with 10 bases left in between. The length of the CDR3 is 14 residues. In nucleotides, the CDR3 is TGTGCCAGCAGTGACCCGGGTTTTCAAGAGACCCAGTACTTC. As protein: CASSDPGFQETQYF.

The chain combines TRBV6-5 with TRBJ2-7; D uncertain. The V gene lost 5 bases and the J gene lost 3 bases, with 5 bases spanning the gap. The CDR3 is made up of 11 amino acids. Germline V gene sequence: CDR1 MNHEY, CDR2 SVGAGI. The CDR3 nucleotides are TGTGCCAGCAGTAATAACTACGAGCAGTACTTC. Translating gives CASSNNYEQYF.

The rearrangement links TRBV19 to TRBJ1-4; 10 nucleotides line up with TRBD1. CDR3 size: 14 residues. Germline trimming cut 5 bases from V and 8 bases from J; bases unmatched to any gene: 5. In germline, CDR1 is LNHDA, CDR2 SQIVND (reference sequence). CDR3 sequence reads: CASSPRTGGEKLFF. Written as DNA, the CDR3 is TGTGCCAGTAGTCCAAGGACAGGGGGGGAAAAACTGTTTTTT.

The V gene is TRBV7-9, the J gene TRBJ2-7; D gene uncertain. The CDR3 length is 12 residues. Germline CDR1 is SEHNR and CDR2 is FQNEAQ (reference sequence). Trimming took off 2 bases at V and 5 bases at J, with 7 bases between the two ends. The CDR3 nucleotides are TGTGCCAGCAGCTTACTTATCGACGAGCAGTACTTC. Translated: CASSLLIDEQYF.

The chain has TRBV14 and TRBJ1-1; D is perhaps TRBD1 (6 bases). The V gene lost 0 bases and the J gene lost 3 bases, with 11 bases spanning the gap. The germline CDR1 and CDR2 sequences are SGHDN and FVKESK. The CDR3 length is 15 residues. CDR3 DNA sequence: TGTGCCAGCAGCCAAGATTACGGGGGGCACACTGAAGCTTTCTTT. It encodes CASSQDYGGHTEAFF.

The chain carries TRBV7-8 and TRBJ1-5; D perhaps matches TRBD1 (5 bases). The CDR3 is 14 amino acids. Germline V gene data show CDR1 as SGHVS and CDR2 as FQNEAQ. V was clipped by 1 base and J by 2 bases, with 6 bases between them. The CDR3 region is CASSLGRGNQPQHF. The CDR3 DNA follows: TGTGCCAGCAGCTTAGGCAGGGGCAATCAGCCCCAGCATTTT.

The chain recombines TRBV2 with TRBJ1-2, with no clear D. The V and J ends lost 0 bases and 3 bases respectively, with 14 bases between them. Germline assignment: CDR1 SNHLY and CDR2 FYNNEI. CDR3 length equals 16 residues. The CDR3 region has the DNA TGTGCCAGCAGTGAAGCGCAGGTGTGGCGTGACTATGGCTACACCTTC. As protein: CASSEAQVWRDYGYTF.

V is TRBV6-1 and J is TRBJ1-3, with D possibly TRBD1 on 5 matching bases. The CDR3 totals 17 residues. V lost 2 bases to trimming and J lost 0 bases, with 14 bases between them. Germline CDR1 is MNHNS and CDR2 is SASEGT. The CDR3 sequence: CASSEWLAGRSGNTIYF. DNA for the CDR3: TGTGCCAGCAGTGAATGGCTCGCAGGGCGCTCTGGAAACACCATATATTTT.

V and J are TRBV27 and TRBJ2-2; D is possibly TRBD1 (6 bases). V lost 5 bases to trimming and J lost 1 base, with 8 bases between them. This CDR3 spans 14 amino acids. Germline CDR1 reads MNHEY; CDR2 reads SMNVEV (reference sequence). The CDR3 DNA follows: TGTGCCAGCAGTGACAGGTTGAACACCGGGGAGCTGTTTTTT. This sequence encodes CASSDRLNTGELFF.

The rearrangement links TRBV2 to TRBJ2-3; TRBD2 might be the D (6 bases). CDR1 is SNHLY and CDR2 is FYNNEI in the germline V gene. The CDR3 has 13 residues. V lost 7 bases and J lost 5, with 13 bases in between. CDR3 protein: CASKTGVGDTQYF. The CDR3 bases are TGTGCCAGCAAAACGGGAGTGGGAGATACGCAGTATTTT.

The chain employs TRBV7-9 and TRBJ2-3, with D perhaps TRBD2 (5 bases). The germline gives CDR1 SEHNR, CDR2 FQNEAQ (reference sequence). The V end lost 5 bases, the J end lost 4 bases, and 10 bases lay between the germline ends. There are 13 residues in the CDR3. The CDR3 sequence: CASSGRGSDTQYF. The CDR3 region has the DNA TGTGCCAGCAGCGGTAGAGGGTCAGATACGCAGTATTTT.